This T cell receptor (beta chain) appears in the sequencing data of a study of beta chain features in type 1 diabetes. Study results and caveats: In every one of the four CD4+ subsets, TCRB CDR3s were moderately but significantly shorter in Type 1 diabetes patients.

As concerns this clone: Its antigen is undetermined.

V gave up 5 bases and J gave up 6 bases; unmatched junction bases: 11. CDR1 is SGHVS and CDR2 is FQNEAQ in the germline V gene. There are 15 residues in the CDR3. Every participating donor gave one draw, a heparinised blood sample averaging about 100 mL. The authors sorted CD4+ naive, central memory, regulatory and stem cell-like memory cells via CD45RO/CCR7/CD25/CD127/CD95/CD27. The study reverse transcribed the entire isolated RNA, so it sequenced expressed TCRB transcripts. The data were produced by immunoSEQ multiplex PCR, yet TCRdb's version contains in-frame clones alone and is incomplete. This table holds a few hundred thousand clones, 8.5% to 10% found once.

The receptor was isolated from a man younger than 40 with type 1 diabetes. Sequences were obtained from central memory CD4+ T cells from blood. The rearrangement links TRBV7-8 to TRBJ2-7; 9 nucleotides align to TRBD1. The CDR3 spells CASSPGTGQSGEQYF. CDR3 DNA: TGTGCCAGCAGCCCCGGGACAGGGCAGTCGGGCGAGCAGTACTTC.